This TCR beta chain was found in a study of cytomegalovirus exposure and HLA in healthy donors. The primer mix had 60 Vbeta and 13 Jbeta primers. TCRdb keeps only in-frame clones here, not all; method: immunoSEQ multiplex PCR. The sample consists of 98,000 or so clones, 78% of them appearing once. Concerning this clone: The antigen remains undetermined.

The J segment lost 5 bases and the V segment lost 3 bases, leaving 8 bases of the junction unmatched. The CDR3 has 15 amino acids. Per the germline V gene, CDR1 is SGHNT and CDR2 is YYREEE (reference sequence). Notes on the study in general: The number of N-insertions in an Asian-associated ancestry cluster was reportedly below the 666-donor mean in a later analysis.

This sequence originates from a woman between 40 and 55 years old in good health and CMV-seronegative. This chain links TRBV5-4 with TRBJ2-3, with 8 bases matching TRBD2. The sequenced sample consisted of PBMCs. DNA for the CDR3: TGTGCCAGCAGCTCTGTTGGACTAGCAGGAGATACGCAGTATTTT. Residues: CASSSVGLAGDTQYF.